This T cell receptor (beta chain) was recovered during a study of immune heterogeneity within non-small cell lung tumors. Study background: Histologically, several tumors were squamous cell carcinomas and approximately 9 were non-squamous carcinomas. The remaining 1 tumor was not otherwise specified. Study-wide findings and caveats: Tumor sites within a patient were found to share identical dominant CDR3 beta clonotypes, and site-unique high-frequency clones were also present. Largely different high-frequency T-cell receptor beta clonotypes were found between individual patients.

In its sample, this clonotype is medium-sized. Its matching antigen is unknown. Trimming left V 0 bases short and J 7 bases short, with 9 bases between. This CDR3 spans 13 amino acids. Template input, which was bulk tumor genomic DNA, totaled 600 ng per sample. While surgery was under way, several biopsies spaced far apart were taken per primary tumor. Patients went through curative surgery, and their non-small cell lung cancer was untreated and newly diagnosed. Multiplex PCR amplified TCR beta CDR3 with 32 V and 13 J primers. TCRdb re-called the multiplex PCR reads through MiXCR, storing one row per CDR3 protein. The sample has roughly 6,500 distinct CDR3 sequences; 22% are singletons.

The receptor's source is a female donor with non-small cell lung cancer. The specimen sequenced was lung tumor tissue. The chain carries TRBV12-3 or TRBV12-4 and TRBJ1-2; D might be TRBD1 (6 bases). The CDR3 protein is CASSLASTGGYTF. DNA of the CDR3: TGTGCCAGCAGTTTAGCTTCGACAGGTGGCTACACCTTC.